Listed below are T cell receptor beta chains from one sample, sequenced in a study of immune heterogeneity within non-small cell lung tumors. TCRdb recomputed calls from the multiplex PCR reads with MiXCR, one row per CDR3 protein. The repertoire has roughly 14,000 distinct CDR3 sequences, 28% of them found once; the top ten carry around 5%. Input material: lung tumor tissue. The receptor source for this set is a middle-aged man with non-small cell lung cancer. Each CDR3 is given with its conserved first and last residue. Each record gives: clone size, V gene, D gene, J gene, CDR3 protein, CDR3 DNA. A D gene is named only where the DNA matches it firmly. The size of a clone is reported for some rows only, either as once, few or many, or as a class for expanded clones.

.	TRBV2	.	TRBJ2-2	CAILAPETGELFF	TGTGCCATTCTGGCGCCAGAAACCGGGGAGCTGTTTTTT
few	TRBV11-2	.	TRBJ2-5	CASSHLLGGETQYF	TGTGCCAGCAGCCATCTCCTTGGGGGGGAGACCCAGTACTTC
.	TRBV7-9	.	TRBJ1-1	CASSASMNTEAFF	TGTGCCAGCAGCGCCTCTATGAACACTGAAGCTTTCTTT
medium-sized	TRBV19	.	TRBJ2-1	CASSIPDNEQFF	TGTGCCAGTAGTATCCCCGACAATGAGCAGTTCTTC
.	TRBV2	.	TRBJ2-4	CASSETRGARYIQYF	TGTGCCAGCAGTGAAACAAGGGGGGCGCGGTACATTCAGTACTTC
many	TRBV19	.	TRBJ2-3	CASSISRTDTQYF	TGTGCCAGTAGTATTAGTCGGACAGATACGCAGTATTTT
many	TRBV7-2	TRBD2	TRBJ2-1	CASSIGGLAVYNEQFF	TGTGCCAGCAGCATCGGGGGACTAGCGGTTTACAATGAGCAGTTCTTC
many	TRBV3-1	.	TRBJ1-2	CASSQRGSNYGYTF	TGTGCCAGCAGCCAACGGGGATCTAACTATGGCTACACCTTC
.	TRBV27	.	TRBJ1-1	CANSSEGRNTEAFF	TGTGCCAACAGTTCGGAAGGCCGGAACACTGAAGCTTTCTTT
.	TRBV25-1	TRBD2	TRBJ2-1	CGSSIAGAHEQFF	TGTGGCAGCAGCATAGCGGGAGCCCATGAGCAGTTCTTC
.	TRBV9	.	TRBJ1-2	CASSLQVNYGYTF	TGTGCCAGCAGCTTACAAGTTAACTATGGCTACACCTTC
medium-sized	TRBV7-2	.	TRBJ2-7	CASSLGAGNLYEQYF	TGTGCCAGCAGCTTGGGAGCGGGCAACCTCTACGAGCAGTACTTC
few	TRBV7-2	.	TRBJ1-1	CASSQQRNAEAFF	TGTGCCAGCAGCCAACAGAGGAACGCTGAAGCTTTCTTT